This entry concerns a single T cell receptor (beta chain). Its antigen is as yet unknown. Data came from immunoSEQ multiplex PCR; TCRdb stores just in-frame clones and leaves some out. The sample consists of about 15,000 clones, under 85% of them appearing once. The data originate from a study of chemoradiotherapy in HPV16-positive cancers. Points from the study as a whole: Candidate HPV-specific clones and E7-related TCR motifs grew in tumor during treatment.

Trimming took off 3 bases at V and 5 bases at J, with 7 bases between the two ends. The germline gives CDR1 DFQATT, CDR2 SNEGSKA (reference sequence). CDR3 length: 11 amino acids. The sequence was obtained from a human donor with HPV-associated anogenital cancer. The chain has TRBV20-1 and TRBJ1-2; D gene unclear. Sampling took place from a patient who underwent chemoradiotherapy. CDR3 sequence (DNA): TGCAGTGCTAGGTCCGATTATGGCTACACCTTC. This gives the protein CSARSDYGYTF.